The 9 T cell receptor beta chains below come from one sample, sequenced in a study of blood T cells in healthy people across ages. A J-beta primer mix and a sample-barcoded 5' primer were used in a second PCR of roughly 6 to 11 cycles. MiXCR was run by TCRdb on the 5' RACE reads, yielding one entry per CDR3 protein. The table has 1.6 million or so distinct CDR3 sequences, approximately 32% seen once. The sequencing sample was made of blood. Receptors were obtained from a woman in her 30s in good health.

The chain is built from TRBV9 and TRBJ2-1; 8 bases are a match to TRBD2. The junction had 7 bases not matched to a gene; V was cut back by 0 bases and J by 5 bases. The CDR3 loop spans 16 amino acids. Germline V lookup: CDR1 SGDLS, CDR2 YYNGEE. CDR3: CASSVGGGLADNEQFF. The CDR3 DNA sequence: TGTGCCAGCAGCGTAGGTGGTGGACTAGCAGACAATGAGCAGTTCTTC. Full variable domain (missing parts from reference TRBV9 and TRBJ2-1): DSGVTQTPKHLITATGQRVTLRCSPRSGDLSVYWYQQSLDQGLQFLIQYYNGEERAKGNILERFSAQQFPDLHSELNLSSLELGDSALYFCASSVGGGLADNEQFFGPGTRLTVL.

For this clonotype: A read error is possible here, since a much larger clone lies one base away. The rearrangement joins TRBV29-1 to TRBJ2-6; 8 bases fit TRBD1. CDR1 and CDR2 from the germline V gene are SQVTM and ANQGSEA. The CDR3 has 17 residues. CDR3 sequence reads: CSVKVGQDYSRANVLTF. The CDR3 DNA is TGCAGCGTCAAGGTGGGACAGGATTACTCTAGGGCCAACGTCCTGACTTTC.

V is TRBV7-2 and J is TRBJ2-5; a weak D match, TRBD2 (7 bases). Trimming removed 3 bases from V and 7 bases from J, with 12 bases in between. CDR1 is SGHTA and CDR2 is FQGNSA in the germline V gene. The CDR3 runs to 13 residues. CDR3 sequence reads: CASSLGGRGTQYF. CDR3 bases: TGTGCCAGCAGCTTGGGGGGGCGCGGGACCCAGTACTTC.

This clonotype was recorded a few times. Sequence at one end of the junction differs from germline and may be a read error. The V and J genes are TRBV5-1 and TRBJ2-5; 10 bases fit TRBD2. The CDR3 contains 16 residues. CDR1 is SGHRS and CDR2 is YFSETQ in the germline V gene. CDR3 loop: CASSLTSGTYQEAQYF. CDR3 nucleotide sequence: TGCGCCAGCAGCTTGACTAGCGGGACTTACCAAGAGGCCCAGTACTTC. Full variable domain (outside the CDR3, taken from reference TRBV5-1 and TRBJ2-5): KAGVTQTPRYLIKTRGQQVTLSCSPISGHRSVSWYQQTPGQGLQFLFEYFSETQRNKGNFPGRFSGRQFSNSRSEMNVSTLELGDSALYLCASSLTSGTYQEAQYFGPGTRLLVL.

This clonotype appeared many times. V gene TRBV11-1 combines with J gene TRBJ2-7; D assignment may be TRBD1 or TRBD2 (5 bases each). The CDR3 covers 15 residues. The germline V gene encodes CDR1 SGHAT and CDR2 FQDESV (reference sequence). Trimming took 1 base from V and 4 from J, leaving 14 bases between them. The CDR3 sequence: CASSLGGTDRYEQYF. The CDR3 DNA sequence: TGTGCCAGCAGCTTAGGAGGGACGGACCGTTACGAGCAGTACTTC.

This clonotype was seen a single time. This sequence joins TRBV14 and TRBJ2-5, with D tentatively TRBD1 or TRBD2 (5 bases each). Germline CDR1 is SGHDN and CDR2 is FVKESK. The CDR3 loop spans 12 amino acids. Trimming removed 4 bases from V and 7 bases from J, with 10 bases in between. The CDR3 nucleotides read TGTGCCAGCAGCCCGATTGGGGGGACCCAGTACTTC. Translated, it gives CASSPIGGTQYF.

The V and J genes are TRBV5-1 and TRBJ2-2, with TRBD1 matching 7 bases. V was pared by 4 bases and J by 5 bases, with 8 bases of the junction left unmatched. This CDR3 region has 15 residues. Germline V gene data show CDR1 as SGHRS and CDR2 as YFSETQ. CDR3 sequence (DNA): TGCGCCAGCAGCACCTTGGGACAGACAACCGGGGAGCTGTTTTTT. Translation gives CASSTLGQTTGELFF.

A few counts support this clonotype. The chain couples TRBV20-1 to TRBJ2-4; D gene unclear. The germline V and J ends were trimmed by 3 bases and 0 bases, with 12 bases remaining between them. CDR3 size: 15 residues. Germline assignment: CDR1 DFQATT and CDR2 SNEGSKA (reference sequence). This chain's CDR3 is CSASAVGEAKNIQYF. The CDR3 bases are TGCAGTGCTAGTGCCGTTGGGGAAGCCAAAAACATTCAGTACTTC.

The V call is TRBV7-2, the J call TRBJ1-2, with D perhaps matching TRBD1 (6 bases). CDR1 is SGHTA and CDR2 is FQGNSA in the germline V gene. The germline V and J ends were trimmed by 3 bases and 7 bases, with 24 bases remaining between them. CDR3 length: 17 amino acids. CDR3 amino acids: CASSFHLPGMTGRGYTF. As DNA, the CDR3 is TGTGCCAGCAGCTTTCACCTCCCCGGAATGACAGGTCGTGGCTACACCTTC.